Listed below are T cell receptor beta chains from one sample, sequenced in a study of T cells in Graves' hyperthyroidism and ophthalmopathy. TCRdb re-called the multiplex PCR reads through MiXCR, storing one row per CDR3 protein. The repertoire holds about 480,000 distinct CDR3 sequences, 13% to 15% seen once, with around a sixth in the top ten. The sequenced material came from blood. These receptors all stem from a woman aged 18-29 years with Graves' hyperthyroidism. Each CDR3 is given with its conserved first and last residue. Each record gives: clone size, V gene, J gene, D gene, CDR3 protein, CDR3 DNA. A D gene is named only where the DNA matches it firmly. Only some rows state a clone size, as once, few, many or a class for expanded clones.

>NA|TRBV7-9|TRBJ1-4|NA
CASSLFPTEKLFF
TGTGCCAGCAGCTTATTTCCCACGGAAAAACTGTTTTTT
>many|TRBV7-9|TRBJ2-3|NA
CASSHQKASDTQYF
TGTGCCAGCAGCCATCAGAAAGCCTCAGATACGCAGTATTTT
>NA|TRBV7-9|TRBJ2-7|NA
CTSSPMGADYEQYF
TGTACCAGCAGTCCGATGGGGGCGGACTACGAGCAGTACTTC
>few|TRBV19|TRBJ1-1|NA
CASSIQTGSSEAFF
TGTGCCAGTAGTATCCAGACAGGTAGTTCTGAAGCTTTCTTT
>many|TRBV6-1|TRBJ2-7|NA
CASSEILRGKEGEQYF
TGTGCCAGCAGTGAAATTTTGCGGGGTAAGGAGGGCGAGCAGTACTTC
>many|TRBV7-2|TRBJ1-2|TRBD1
CASSGGQGLYGYTF
TGTGCCAGCAGCGGTGGACAGGGATTGTATGGCTACACCTTC
>NA|TRBV30|TRBJ1-5|NA
CAFGTTALLAQHF
TGTGCCTTCGGGACAACTGCCTTATTAGCCCAGCATTTT
>few|TRBV20-1|TRBJ2-1|TRBD2
CSAYGLAGEGEQFF
TGCAGTGCTTATGGACTAGCGGGAGAGGGTGAGCAGTTCTTC
>many|TRBV6-1|TRBJ2-5|NA
CASSNWRETQYF
TGTGCCAGCAGTAATTGGCGGGAGACCCAGTACTTC
>many|TRBV28|TRBJ2-7|TRBD1
CASSDRTGIYEQYF
TGTGCCAGCAGTGACCGGACAGGGATCTACGAGCAGTACTTC
>few|TRBV20-1|TRBJ2-3|TRBD2
CSASSGFNTDTQYF
TGCAGTGCTAGTAGCGGGTTTAACACAGATACGCAGTATTTT
>many|TRBV5-1|TRBJ2-3|NA
CASSLVGDQTTDTQYF
TGCGCCAGCAGCTTGGTTGGGGACCAGACCACAGATACGCAGTATTTT
>many|TRBV29-1|TRBJ2-3|NA
CSTYRWDTDTQYF
TGCAGCACTTACCGGTGGGACACAGATACGCAGTATTTT
>NA|TRBV20-1|TRBJ1-6|NA
CSAGAEPGLRNSPLHF
TGCAGTGCTGGAGCAGAACCGGGACTGAGGAATTCACCCCTCCACTTT
>NA|TRBV20-1|TRBJ2-4|TRBD2
CSASPGSGIIQYF
TGCAGTGCTAGTCCCGGTAGCGGGATTATTCAGTACTTC
>few|TRBV19|TRBJ2-3|TRBD1
CASQGSTGGIGDTQYF
TGTGCCTCCCAAGGTTCGACAGGGGGAATAGGGGATACGCAGTATTTT
>many|TRBV7-9|TRBJ2-7|NA
CASSLDGNPIYEQYF
TGTGCCAGCAGCTTAGACGGGAATCCCATCTACGAGCAGTACTTC
>many|TRBV11-2|TRBJ2-7|TRBD2
CASSLDRGRESEQYF
TGTGCCAGCAGCTTAGACCGCGGGAGGGAGAGCGAGCAGTACTTC
>NA|TRBV7-3|TRBJ2-2|NA
CASSVQPNTGELFF
TGTGCCAGCAGCGTCCAACCGAACACCGGGGAGCTGTTTTTT
>NA|TRBV5-1|TRBJ2-2|NA
CASSLRENTGELFF
TGCGCCAGCAGCTTACGGGAGAACACCGGGGAGCTGTTTTTT
>many|TRBV12-5|TRBJ2-1|NA
CASGLDPHRYNEQFF
TGTGCTAGTGGTTTGGACCCCCACAGATACAATGAGCAGTTCTTC
>NA|TRBV18|TRBJ1-1|NA
CASSYAAGMNTEAFF
TGTGCCAGCTCCTACGCCGCGGGGATGAACACTGAAGCTTTCTTT
>many|TRBV12-3/TRBV12-4|TRBJ1-1|NA
CATTRTVEAFF
TGTGCCACCACCCGGACGGTAGAAGCTTTCTTT
>many|TRBV7-9|TRBJ1-1|NA
CASSFWRSGGTEAFF
TGTGCCAGCAGTTTTTGGCGATCGGGGGGAACTGAAGCTTTCTTT
>NA|TRBV20-1|TRBJ1-1|TRBD1
CSTGTGRFRGRNTEAFF
TGCAGTACCGGGACAGGGAGGTTTCGTGGGAGGAACACTGAAGCTTTCTTT
>NA|TRBV6-5|TRBJ1-3|NA
CASSYGINTIYF
TGTGCCAGCAGTTACGGCATAAACACCATATATTTT
>NA|TRBV7-3|TRBJ2-1|NA
CASSLTGNGAYNEQFF
TGTGCCAGCAGCTTAACTGGAAACGGAGCATACAATGAGCAGTTCTTC
>many|TRBV12-3/TRBV12-4|TRBJ1-3|NA
CASSFDYRRRSGNTIYF
TGTGCCAGCAGCTTCGACTACAGGAGACGCTCTGGAAACACCATATATTTT
>many|TRBV18|TRBJ2-1|NA
CASSPLAPDNEQFF
TGTGCCAGCTCACCTTTAGCGCCTGACAATGAGCAGTTCTTC
>many|TRBV7-2|TRBJ2-2|NA
CASSLKGGGGGHSGELFF
TGTGCCAGCAGCTTGAAGGGAGGCGGAGGGGGTCACTCCGGGGAGCTGTTTTTT
>NA|TRBV28|TRBJ2-7|TRBD2
CASSTRLAGLHTYEQYF
TGTGCCAGCAGTACACGACTAGCGGGACTGCACACCTACGAGCAGTACTTC
>NA|TRBV2|TRBJ2-7|TRBD1
CASSVRQGPDEQYF
TGTGCCAGCAGTGTTCGACAGGGACCGGACGAGCAGTACTTC
>many|TRBV3-1|TRBJ2-3|NA
CASSPSHGRTDTQYF
TGTGCCAGCAGCCCATCTCACGGGAGAACAGATACGCAGTATTTT
>NA|TRBV6-6|TRBJ2-4|NA
CASSYESPLAKNIQYF
TGTGCCAGCAGTTACGAGTCACCTCTAGCCAAAAACATTCAGTACTTC
>many|TRBV27|TRBJ2-7|NA
CASRSSGAGVPYEQYF
TGTGCCAGCAGATCCTCAGGGGCGGGGGTACCCTACGAGCAGTACTTC
>many|TRBV3-1|TRBJ2-5|TRBD1
CASSQASGTGRETQYF
TGTGCCAGCAGCCAAGCCTCCGGGACAGGGAGGGAGACCCAGTACTTC
>NA|TRBV2|TRBJ1-6|TRBD1
CASKGTENSPLHF
TGTGCCAGCAAAGGGACAGAAAATTCACCCCTCCACTTT
>NA|TRBV30|TRBJ1-6|TRBD1
CAWRYRGQDSPLHF
TGTGCCTGGAGATACAGGGGCCAAGATTCACCCCTCCACTTT
>many|TRBV20-1|TRBJ1-2|NA
CSARLADRDGYTF
TGCAGTGCTAGACTGGCGGACCGGGATGGCTACACCTTC
>many|TRBV9|TRBJ2-7|NA
CASSPDPRSSYEQYF
TGTGCCAGCAGCCCGGACCCAAGGAGCTCCTACGAGCAGTACTTC
>many|TRBV20-1|TRBJ2-1|TRBD2
CSARDLSGGTYNEQFF
TGCAGTGCTAGAGATCTATCGGGAGGGACCTACAATGAGCAGTTCTTC
>NA|TRBV12-3/TRBV12-4|TRBJ2-1|TRBD1
CASSWDRGGTRLGNEQFF
TGTGCCAGCAGTTGGGACAGGGGTGGGACTAGGTTAGGCAATGAGCAGTTCTTC
>many|TRBV18|TRBJ2-1|NA
CASSPPISNEQFF
TGTGCCAGCTCACCACCGATTTCCAATGAGCAGTTCTTC